The 25 T cell receptor beta chains listed next were all sequenced from one sample in a study of vaccination and CD4 T cells after COVID-19 (dated by TCRdb to 2021 to 2024). The library relied on PCR. The sequencing machine was an Illumina iSeq 100. The public sequencing data were trimmed at Q25 with fastp and processed into clonotypes with MiXCR by TCRdb, which kept only in-frame beta chains. Rows with one shared CDR3 protein collapse into an entry with the most common genes and DNA. The sample table holds 15,000 to 17,000 distinct CDR3 sequences, of which about 70% were seen once. Approximately 1.2% of the sample is taken by the ten largest. This material consisted of CD4+ T cells from blood, taken after SARS-CoV-2 vaccination. The receptors were sampled from a human donor who had recovered from COVID-19.

The rearrangement joins TRBV20-1 to TRBJ2-7; 8 nucleotides align to TRBD1. Unmatched junction bases numbered 14, after V lost 5 bases and J lost 5 bases. Germline V CDR1 and CDR2: DFQATT, SNEGSKA (reference sequence). The CDR3 has 15 amino acids. The CDR3 sequence is CSAHPIRDRPDEQYF. DNA for the CDR3: TGCAGTGCTCACCCTATCCGGGACAGGCCCGACGAGCAGTACTTC.

This clonotype was seen only a few times. The chain joins TRBV15 to TRBJ1-5, with D possibly TRBD1 on 6 matching bases. The CDR3 is made up of 13 amino acids. Germline lookup yields CDR1 LNHNV and CDR2 YYDKDF (reference sequence). V was cut by 5 bases and J by 4 bases, with 9 bases left in between. The CDR3 loop reads CATSRDTNQPQHF. The CDR3 DNA follows: TGTGCCACCAGCCGGGACACGAATCAGCCCCAGCATTTT. The whole variable domain, remainder taken from reference TRBV15 and TRBJ1-5, is DAMVIQNPRYQVTQFGKPVTLSCSQTLNHNVMYWYQQKSSQAPKLLFHYYDKDFNNEADTPDNFQSRRPNTSFCFLDIRSPGLGDTAMYLCATSRDTNQPQHFGDGTRLSIL.

This clonotype was seen only once. The rearrangement uses TRBV4-2 and TRBJ1-1; D is perhaps TRBD1 (5 bases). Germline-derived CDR1 and CDR2 are LGHNA and YNFKEQ. V was cut by 0 bases and J by 1 base, with 9 bases left in between. The CDR3 is made up of 15 amino acids. The CDR3: CASSQEVGGNTEAFF. The CDR3 DNA is TGTGCCAGCAGCCAAGAGGTCGGGGGGAACACTGAAGCTTTCTTT.

The rearrangement joins TRBV2 to TRBJ2-7, with TRBD1 matching over 8 bases. Germline CDR1 is SNHLY and CDR2 is FYNNEI. Losses at the gene ends were 4 bases for V and 1 base for J; bases not matched to a gene: 3. The CDR3 contains 14 residues. In DNA, the CDR3 is TGTGCCAGCAGTGGCGGGACAGGATCCTACGAGCAGTACTTC. It translates to CASSGGTGSYEQYF.

The chain carries TRBV27 and TRBJ1-5, with D unresolved. Germline values: CDR1 MNHEY, CDR2 SMNVEV (reference sequence). Trimming removed 6 bases at V and 3 bases at J, with 15 bases between. The CDR3 has 15 amino acids. The CDR3 nucleotides read TGTGCCAGCAGGAGTTTAGAACAGAACAATCAGCCCCAGCATTTT. This translates into CASRSLEQNNQPQHF.

This clonotype was observed a few times. This chain links TRBV7-2 with TRBJ1-2; weak D call: TRBD1 (6 bases). Looked up from germline, CDR1 is SGHTA and CDR2 is FQGNSA. The germline V and J ends were trimmed by 1 base and 5 bases, with 14 bases remaining between them. There are 15 residues in the CDR3. The CDR3 here is CASSLGTGTAYGYTF. In DNA, the CDR3 is TGTGCCAGCAGCTTAGGAACAGGGACCGCTTATGGCTACACCTTC.

V and J are TRBV19 and TRBJ2-1, with TRBD2 matching over 10 bases. The V gene's germline CDR1 is LNHDA and CDR2 SQIVND (reference sequence). The V segment lost 5 bases and the J segment 7 bases; nucleotides outside the gene matches: 14. There are 17 residues in the CDR3. CDR3 coding DNA: TGTGCCAGTAGTGCGAGGGGGGCTAGCGGGAGTAGGAATGAGCAGTTCTTC. This encodes CASSARGASGSRNEQFF.

Here the CDR3 reads CSAPRGRSFGETQYF. For the CDR3, the DNA is TGCAGTGCTCCCCGAGGGAGGAGTTTTGGAGAGACCCAGTACTTC. The V and J genes are TRBV20-1 and TRBJ2-5, with D perhaps TRBD2 (6 bases). Germline V CDR1 and CDR2: DFQATT, SNEGSKA (reference sequence). The CDR3 covers 15 residues. Trimming removed 5 bases from V and 4 bases from J, with 20 bases in between.

CDR3 sequence: CASSPGTDPYEQYF. In DNA form, the CDR3 reads TGTGCCAGCAGCCCCGGGACAGACCCCTACGAGCAGTACTTC. This chain joins TRBV7-2 and TRBJ2-7, with TRBD1 matching over 7 bases. The CDR3 contains 14 residues. Unmatched junction bases numbered 6, after V lost 5 bases and J lost 2 bases. In germline, CDR1 is SGHTA, CDR2 FQGNSA.

The CDR3, as DNA: TGTGCCAGCAGCCAAGAGGGCAGGGAGACCGGGGAGCTGTTTTTT. It encodes CASSQEGRETGELFF. The chain carries TRBV4-2 and TRBJ2-2; possibly TRBD1 or TRBD2 for D (5 bases each). The germline gives CDR1 LGHNA, CDR2 YNFKEQ. The CDR3 consists of 15 residues. V dropped 0 bases and J dropped 5 bases, with 10 bases sitting between them.

The rearrangement uses TRBV28 and TRBJ2-7; D ambiguous. Germline CDR1 and CDR2: MDHEN and SYDVKM. V was clipped by 8 bases and J by 2 bases, with 16 bases between them. The CDR3 totals 14 residues. Written as DNA, the CDR3 is TGTGCCAGCGCCTTAGGGATATTCCCCTACGAGCAGTACTTC. This codes for CASALGIFPYEQYF.

The chain joins TRBV20-1 to TRBJ2-5; 11 nucleotides line up with TRBD1. J lost 5 bases, V lost 0 bases, and 5 bases had no gene match. The germline V gene encodes CDR1 DFQATT and CDR2 SNEGSKA (reference sequence). The CDR3 has 15 residues. The CDR3 loop reads CSARDGQGAWETQYF. Written as DNA, the CDR3 is TGCAGTGCTAGAGATGGACAGGGGGCTTGGGAGACCCAGTACTTC.

This clonotype was counted once. V is TRBV11-2 and J is TRBJ2-7; 11 positions agree with TRBD2. The germline V gene has CDR1 SGHAT and CDR2 FQNNGV. This CDR3 has 14 residues. V shed 4 bases and J 6 bases; nucleotides not matched to a gene: 5. The CDR3 DNA reads TGTGCCAGCAGCTCACTAGCGGGAGTTATCGAGCAGTACTTC. This codes for CASSSLAGVIEQYF.

CDR3 sequence: CASSPGDRGLYGYTF. In DNA form, the CDR3 reads TGTGCCAGCAGCCCCGGGGACAGGGGGCTCTATGGCTACACCTTC. V gene TRBV21-1 combines with J gene TRBJ1-2; TRBD1, the table's D call, lacks a check against the DNA. TRBV21-1 is a pseudogene. The CDR3 has 15 amino acids.

The chain combines TRBV5-1 with TRBJ2-3; maybe TRBD2 (6 bases). Trimming left V 0 bases short and J 1 base short, with 12 bases between. The CDR3 contains 16 residues. The V gene's germline CDR1 is SGHRS and CDR2 YFSETQ. This CDR3 is CASSLAQASGTDTQYF. The CDR3, as DNA: TGCGCCAGCAGCTTGGCCCAGGCTAGCGGCACAGATACGCAGTATTTT.

A few counts support this clonotype. This rearrangement joins TRBV7-2 to TRBJ2-7, with D uncertain. Germline CDR1 is SGHTA and CDR2 is FQGNSA. Trimming shortened V by 5 bases and J by 3 bases, and 5 bases separated the two germline ends. The CDR3 extends over 11 amino acids. CDR3: CASSAIYEQYF. In DNA, the CDR3 is TGTGCCAGCAGCGCGATCTACGAGCAGTACTTC. Variable domain in full (rest from reference TRBV7-2 and TRBJ2-7): GAGVSQSPSNKVTEKGKDVELRCDPISGHTALYWYRQSLGQGLEFLIYFQGNSAPDKSGLPSDRFSAERTGGSVSTLTIQRTQQEDSAVYLCASSAIYEQYFGPGTRLTVT.

CDR3 in amino acids: CASSRGGSSYEQYF. CDR3 nucleotide sequence: TGTGCCAGCAGCCGGGGGGGCAGCTCCTACGAGCAGTACTTC. V is TRBV7-3 and J is TRBJ2-7; 8 bases align to TRBD2. With V trimmed by 5 bases and J by 0 bases, 3 bases remained unmatched. Germline V gene sequence: CDR1 SGHTA, CDR2 FQGTGA. The CDR3 extends over 14 amino acids.

The chain links TRBV10-3 to TRBJ2-5; 7 bases align to TRBD2. The CDR3 has 13 residues. J gave up 3 bases and V 4 bases, and 2 bases lay outside the gene matches. Germline V gene sequence: CDR1 ENHRY, CDR2 SYGVKD. The CDR3 spells CAISGLAEETQYF. DNA for the CDR3: TGTGCCATCAGTGGTCTAGCGGAAGAGACCCAGTACTTC.

The chain employs TRBV27 and TRBJ2-1; D is undetermined. The CDR3 consists of 16 residues. V was shortened by 3 bases and J by 1 base, with 13 bases between the two germline ends. Per germline, CDR1 MNHEY and CDR2 SMNVEV (reference sequence). CDR3 sequence reads: CASSLLLRRSYNEQFF. The CDR3 nucleotides are TGTGCCAGCAGTTTGCTTTTGAGGAGATCCTACAATGAGCAGTTCTTC.

The rearrangement links TRBV7-2 to TRBJ1-2, with 8 bases fitting TRBD1. Per the germline V gene, CDR1 is SGHTA and CDR2 is FQGNSA. Unmatched junction bases numbered 4, after V lost 3 bases and J lost 1 base. The CDR3 loop spans 15 amino acids. The DNA for the CDR3 is TGTGCCAGCAGCTTCCGGGACAGGAGTAACTATGGCTACACCTTC. Protein: CASSFRDRSNYGYTF.

This clonotype was picked up a small number of times. The chain links TRBV6-5 to TRBJ1-3; 7 nucleotides align to TRBD1. V shed 2 bases, J shed 0 bases, and the junction held 1 base outside the gene matches. Germline-derived CDR1 and CDR2 are MNHEY and SVGAGI. The CDR3 contains 15 residues. CDR3 in DNA: TGTGCCAGCAGTTACGCAGGGGGCTCTGGAAACACCATATATTTT. It yields the protein CASSYAGGSGNTIYF.

The chain is built from TRBV27 and TRBJ1-2, with TRBD1 as a possible D gene (5 bases). Germline values: CDR1 MNHEY, CDR2 SMNVEV (reference sequence). There are 15 residues in the CDR3. V shed 3 bases and J shed 0 bases, with 11 bases lying between them. CDR3 coding DNA: TGTGCCAGCAGTTTGTCAGGGACTACTAACTATGGCTACACCTTC. This translates into CASSLSGTTNYGYTF.

This clonotype was found a few times. The chain employs TRBV7-2 and TRBJ1-2; possible D gene TRBD1, 6 bases. The V gene's germline CDR1 is SGHTA and CDR2 FQGNSA. Deletions cut 1 base from V and 0 bases from J, with 12 bases between. This CDR3 spans 16 amino acids. The CDR3 DNA reads TGTGCCAGCAGCTTAGTTTCAGGGGACGCTAACTATGGCTACACCTTC. This sequence encodes CASSLVSGDANYGYTF.

The chain is built from TRBV20-1 and TRBJ1-6; 9 nucleotides align to TRBD1. The ends lost 1 base at V and 8 bases at J; junction bases unmatched: 6. This CDR3 has 15 residues. Germline V gives CDR1 DFQATT, CDR2 SNEGSKA (reference sequence). CDR3 loop: CSARVGTGLDSPLHF. CDR3 bases: TGCAGTGCTAGAGTTGGGACAGGGTTAGATTCACCCCTCCACTTT.

The CDR3 protein is CASSQDLAGGPVGETQYF. The CDR3 DNA sequence: TGCGCCAGCAGCCAAGATCTAGCGGGAGGGCCTGTAGGAGAGACCCAGTACTTC. This chain connects TRBV4-3 to TRBJ2-5; 12 nucleotides align to TRBD2. The J segment lost 4 bases and the V segment lost 0 bases, leaving 9 bases of the junction unmatched. Germline CDR1 reads LGHNA; CDR2 reads YSLEER. CDR3 length: 18 amino acids.